The rows below give T cell receptor beta chains drawn from one sample of a study of quantifying T cell responses using KT2 cells. TCRdb redid the calling of the UMI-ligation and nested PCR reads with MiXCR, one entry per CDR3 protein. The sample includes roughly 50,000 distinct CDR3 sequences, roughly 12% of them seen just once. The sequencing input was PBMCs spiked with cells of the T cell clone KT2. These receptors all come from a human donor. Both conserved end residues are part of each CDR3. D genes are given only for firm matches. Expanded clones are given a class, and other clones once, few, many or no size at all.

v_gene	j_gene	d_gene	abundance	CDR3nt	CDR3aa
TRBV15	TRBJ2-1	NA	NA	TGTGCCACCAGCAGAGATCGGGGCGATGAGCAGTTCTTC	CATSRDRGDEQFF
TRBV5-4	TRBJ2-4	NA	few	TGTGCCAGCAGCCCTGACGGAAACATTCAGTACTTC	CASSPDGNIQYF
TRBV27	TRBJ2-7	NA	NA	TGTGCCAGCAGTTTATCGATTGGTTACGAGCAGTACTTC	CASSLSIGYEQYF
TRBV20-1	TRBJ2-1	NA	NA	TGCAGTGCTTCTCGGGACTACAATGAGCAGTTCTTC	CSASRDYNEQFF
TRBV20-1	TRBJ2-1	TRBD1	few	TGCAGTGCTAGTCTTACCGGGACAGCGAACAATGAGCAGTTCTTC	CSASLTGTANNEQFF
TRBV30	TRBJ1-4	TRBD1	NA	TGTGCCTGCAGTAACAGGGGAAAACTGTTTTTT	CACSNRGKLFF
TRBV6-5	TRBJ1-1	NA	many	TGTGCCAGCAGTTCCTACAGGGCCACTGAAGCTTTCTTT	CASSSYRATEAFF
TRBV29-1	TRBJ1-3	NA	many	TGCAGCGCGTCTCACGGCTCTGGAAACACCATATATTTT	CSASHGSGNTIYF
TRBV7-2	TRBJ2-7	TRBD2	many	TGTGCCAGCAGCTTAATAATAGCGGGGCGGTACGAGCAGTACTTC	CASSLIIAGRYEQYF
TRBV9	TRBJ2-2	NA	few	TGTGCCAGCAGCGCTTCCCCCGGGGAGCTGTTTTTT	CASSASPGELFF
TRBV20-1	TRBJ2-7	TRBD2	many	TGCAGTGCTAGACGGGGGGAGGGGACCTACGAGCAGTACTTC	CSARRGEGTYEQYF
TRBV29-1	TRBJ2-1	TRBD2	NA	TGCAGCGTTTCTTCAAGCGGGAGCTTCGATGAGCAGTTCTTC	CSVSSSGSFDEQFF
TRBV20-1	TRBJ1-1	NA	few	TGCAGTGCTAGAGATGGAGACAGAACAGTCCCTGAAGCTTTCTTT	CSARDGDRTVPEAFF
TRBV6-2/TRBV6-3	TRBJ1-1	NA	many	TGTGCCAGCAGTTACGGTCAGAACATGAACACTGAAGCTTTCTTT	CASSYGQNMNTEAFF
TRBV5-1	TRBJ1-6	NA	few	TGCGCCAGCAGCTTGGAGGGCAGGAGCAATTCACCCCTCCACTTT	CASSLEGRSNSPLHF
TRBV30	TRBJ2-3	NA	few	TGTGCCTGGAGTGGGGGAGATAACCTAGCTACAGATACGCAGTATTTT	CAWSGGDNLATDTQYF
TRBV11-3	TRBJ2-2	NA	few	TGTGCCAGCAGCTTAGACTACACCGGGGAGCTGTTTTTT	CASSLDYTGELFF
TRBV5-1	TRBJ1-5	TRBD1	NA	TGCGCCAGCAGCACCGGACAGGGCAATCAGCCCCAGCATTTT	CASSTGQGNQPQHF
TRBV7-2	TRBJ2-3	NA	few	TGTGCCAGCCAAAACCTAGCTAGTACGCAGTATTTT	CASQNLASTQYF
TRBV7-9	TRBJ1-1	NA	NA	TGTGCCAGCAGCTTAGCCCAAACCCGTGACGGGGACACTGAAGCTTTCTTT	CASSLAQTRDGDTEAFF
TRBV6-2/TRBV6-3	TRBJ2-3	TRBD1	few	TGTGCCAGCACCGACGGGACAGGGTCCACAGATACGCAGTATTTT	CASTDGTGSTDTQYF
TRBV5-1	TRBJ1-1	NA	NA	TGCGCCAGTGGGGGGGGCCAGAACACTGAAGCTTTCTTT	CASGGGQNTEAFF
TRBV6-6	TRBJ1-4	NA	many	TGTGCCAGCAGTTCCGGGGTTCCTAATGAAAAACTGTTTTTT	CASSSGVPNEKLFF
TRBV18	TRBJ1-5	TRBD1	many	TGTGCCAGCTCACAAGGGGGCTGGGGACAGCCCCAGCATTTT	CASSQGGWGQPQHF
TRBV10-2	TRBJ1-6	TRBD1	NA	TGCGCCAGCAGTATACCGGGACAGAATTCACCCCTCCACTTT	CASSIPGQNSPLHF
TRBV12-3/TRBV12-4	TRBJ2-1	TRBD1	few	TGTGCCAGCAGTTTATTCTCGCTGGGACAGGCCGGATACAATGAGCAGTTCTTC	CASSLFSLGQAGYNEQFF
TRBV27	TRBJ1-2	TRBD1	few	TGTGCCAGCAGTCCCCGACAGGGGGCGGACTATGGCTACACCTTC	CASSPRQGADYGYTF
TRBV4-3	TRBJ1-2	NA	many	TGCGCCAGCAGCCAAGAACATAGATCCGTCTATGGCTACACCTTC	CASSQEHRSVYGYTF
TRBV29-1	TRBJ1-5	NA	few	TGCAGCGTTGAGTTATCCAGCAATCAGCCCCAGCATTTT	CSVELSSNQPQHF
TRBV7-6	TRBJ1-2	TRBD1	NA	TGTGCCAGCAGCGCCGGGACAGGGGGCGGTTATGGCTACACCTTC	CASSAGTGGGYGYTF
TRBV20-1	TRBJ2-7	NA	NA	TGCAGTGCTAGAGACCCAATGACCACCTACGAGCAGTACTTC	CSARDPMTTYEQYF
TRBV7-2	TRBJ2-3	NA	few	TGTGCCAGCAGCCGGGCCGCGGATACGCAGTATTTT	CASSRAADTQYF
TRBV18	TRBJ1-1	NA	many	TGTGCCAGCTCATTCGACAGCATCACTGAAGCTTTCTTT	CASSFDSITEAFF
TRBV7-3	TRBJ2-6	NA	many	TGTGCCAGCAGCCTACAGAGCTCTGGGGCCAACGTCCTGACTTTC	CASSLQSSGANVLTF
TRBV15	TRBJ2-1	TRBD1	few	TGTGCCACCAGCAGACCATCCCTGACAGGGTGGTATACTGAGCAGTTCTTC	CATSRPSLTGWYTEQFF
TRBV25-1	TRBJ2-1	NA	few	TGTGCCAGCAGTGAATTTCGAGGGATTCAGCTATTCTTC	CASSEFRGIQLFF
TRBV4-2	TRBJ1-1	NA	many	TGTGCCAGCAGCCAATGGCGACAGTTGAACACTGAAGCTTTCTTT	CASSQWRQLNTEAFF
TRBV11-2	TRBJ2-6	NA	medium-sized	TGTGCCAGCAGCCCGATTGGGCAGGGTCTAGCTGGGGCCAACGTCCTGACTTTC	CASSPIGQGLAGANVLTF
TRBV6-5	TRBJ1-3	NA	NA	TGTGCCAGCTTAAGTAGAAACACCATATATTTT	CASLSRNTIYF
TRBV10-3	TRBJ2-3	TRBD2	few	TGTGCCATCAGTCTGACTAGCGGGGGGGCCCCAGATACGCAGTATTTT	CAISLTSGGAPDTQYF
TRBV7-9	TRBJ2-5	TRBD1	NA	TGTGCCAGCAGCCAAGGGGGCACGGGGACCCAGTACTTC	CASSQGGTGTQYF
TRBV11-2	TRBJ2-7	TRBD1	NA	TGTGCCAGCAGCTCCAGACCGGGACAGGGTTCATACGAGCAGTACTTC	CASSSRPGQGSYEQYF
TRBV4-2	TRBJ1-1	NA	NA	TGTGCCAGCAGCCAAGAGGGGGGGAACACTGAAGCTTTCTTT	CASSQEGGNTEAFF
TRBV6-5	TRBJ1-5	NA	many	TGTGCCAGCAGTACGTCAAGTACAGGGCCCTTTGGGCCCCAGCATTTT	CASSTSSTGPFGPQHF
TRBV25-1	TRBJ2-5	TRBD2	NA	TGTGCCAGCAGTGAATTTAATAGCGGGAGTCAAGAGACCCAGTACTTC	CASSEFNSGSQETQYF
TRBV20-1	TRBJ2-7	NA	many	TGCAGTGCTAGAGATTTCGGGATCCCGTACGAGCAGTACTTC	CSARDFGIPYEQYF
TRBV6-6	TRBJ2-3	NA	NA	TGTGCCAGCAGTTATGGGGCTAGCACAGATACGCAGTATTTT	CASSYGASTDTQYF
TRBV19	TRBJ2-2	NA	medium-sized	TGTGCCAGTACTTCTTTCGGGGAGCTGTTTTTT	CASTSFGELFF
TRBV2	TRBJ2-7	TRBD2	NA	TGTGCCAGCAGTGAATTGGGGACCGGGAGGGAGCAGTACTTC	CASSELGTGREQYF
TRBV10-2	TRBJ1-5	NA	few	TGCGCCAGCAGCGCGGGGACCCAGCATTTT	CASSAGTQHF
TRBV6-2/TRBV6-3	TRBJ2-1	TRBD2	NA	TGTGCCAGCAGTTATTCTGGACTAGCGGGGACGCAGTTCAATGAGCAGTTCTTC	CASSYSGLAGTQFNEQFF
TRBV24-1	TRBJ2-5	TRBD2	NA	TGTGCCACCAGTGATCGGGGGGGGGCCGTAGAGACCCAGTACTTC	CATSDRGGAVETQYF
TRBV6-2/TRBV6-3	TRBJ1-1	NA	few	TGTGCCAGCAGGCCTACATCGGTGGATTGGGCTTTCTTT	CASRPTSVDWAFF
TRBV12-3/TRBV12-4	TRBJ2-3	NA	many	TGTGCCAGCAGTACGGGACTTAGCACAGATACGCAGTATTTT	CASSTGLSTDTQYF